The 30 T cell receptor beta chains below come from one sample, sequenced in a study of Ad26.COV2.S vaccination and SARS-CoV-2 variants. TCRdb keeps only in-frame clones here, not all; method: immunoSEQ multiplex PCR. The sample carries some 640,000 clones, 89% recorded once. Treatment specified: some 19 received Ad26.COV2.S at low or high dose, single or two shots; 5 received placebo; per-sample allocation not given. The samples date from day 63 after the first vaccine or placebo injection. Sequencing was performed on peripheral blood, taken in a trial of Ad26.COV2.S vaccine versus placebo. These receptors all come from a person aged 18 to 59 who received the Ad26.COV2.S COVID-19 vaccine or a placebo.

J is TRBJ1-2 and V is TRBV29-1; D not certain. The CDR3 is made up of 13 amino acids. Per germline, CDR1 SQVTM and CDR2 ANQGSEA. The germline V and J ends were trimmed by 3 bases and 4 bases, with 12 bases remaining between them. CDR3: CSVEGFGSYGYTF. The CDR3 DNA follows: TGCAGCGTTGAGGGGTTTGGAAGCTATGGCTACACCTTC.

The chain uses TRBV9 and TRBJ1-2; 8 positions agree with TRBD1. Germline CDR1 reads SGDLS; CDR2 reads YYNGEE. The CDR3 covers 17 residues. Trimming at V came to 4 bases and at J to 5 bases, leaving 16 bases not matched to a gene. The CDR3 DNA follows: TGTGCCAGCAGCCCTCGACAGGGGCCCGCTGGGCTTTATGGCTACACCTTC. This encodes CASSPRQGPAGLYGYTF.

This chain links TRBV2 with TRBJ2-1; 12 nucleotides agree with TRBD2. The CDR3 is 15 residues long. V dropped 3 bases and J dropped 7; count of bases not matched to a gene: 4. CDR1 SNHLY and CDR2 FYNNEI come from the germline V gene. The CDR3 loop reads CASSERLAGGNEQFF. DNA of the CDR3: TGTGCCAGCAGTGAGCGGCTAGCGGGAGGGAATGAGCAGTTCTTC.

This chain joins TRBV7-8 and TRBJ2-5; D unresolved. The V end was cut by 4 bases, the J end by 3 bases, with 12 bases between. Germline V gives CDR1 SGHVS, CDR2 FQNEAQ. The CDR3 contains 14 residues. CDR3 in DNA: TGTGCCAGCAGCTCTTACGGGCTTGAAGAGACCCAGTACTTC. Translation gives CASSSYGLEETQYF.

The J gene is TRBJ2-7, the V gene TRBV11-2, with 7 nucleotides matching TRBD1. CDR1 is SGHAT, CDR2 FQNNGV, per germline. CDR3 length equals 16 residues. V dropped 1 base and J dropped 3; count of bases not matched to a gene: 9. CDR3 DNA sequence: TGTGCCAGCAGCTTAGTCGCGACAGGGCGAAACTACGAGCAGTACTTC. Translated: CASSLVATGRNYEQYF. The full variable domain, in which reference TRBV11-2 and TRBJ2-7 provide the parts outside the CDR3, is EAGVAQSPRYKIIEKRQSVAFWCNPISGHATLYWYQQILGQGPKLLIQFQNNGVVDDSQLPKDRFSAERLKGVDSTLKIQPAKLEDSAVYLCASSLVATGRNYEQYFGPGTRLTVT.

V gene TRBV29-1 combines with J gene TRBJ1-2; 9 nucleotides align to TRBD1. Germline lookup yields CDR1 SQVTM and CDR2 ANQGSEA. V lost 6 bases to trimming and J lost 2 bases; unmatched junction nucleotides: 4. The CDR3 totals 13 residues. CDR3 nucleotide sequence: TGCAGCGTCGGGACAGGGCGGAACTATGGCTACACCTTC. It yields the protein CSVGTGRNYGYTF.

The chain carries TRBV5-1 and TRBJ2-1, with TRBD1 matching 8 bases. J gave up 2 bases and V 4 bases, and 8 bases lay outside the gene matches. This CDR3 is built from 16 residues. Germline V gene data show CDR1 as SGHRS and CDR2 as YFSETQ. Here the CDR3 reads CASSTSQGATYNEQFF. The DNA for the CDR3 is TGCGCCAGCAGCACCTCGCAGGGGGCCACCTACAATGAGCAGTTCTTC.

The genes are TRBV7-2 and TRBJ2-7; D not resolved. Germline CDR1 SGHTA, CDR2 FQGNSA. The CDR3 sequence is 14 residues long. V lost 4 bases, J lost 0 bases, and 10 bases lay in between. DNA of the CDR3: TGTGCCAGCAGCTCCGGGTCTATCTCCTACGAGCAGTACTTC. Translating gives CASSSGSISYEQYF. The variable domain in full, completed from reference TRBV7-2 and TRBJ2-7, reads GAGVSQSPSNKVTEKGKDVELRCDPISGHTALYWYRQSLGQGLEFLIYFQGNSAPDKSGLPSDRFSAERTGGSVSTLTIQRTQQEDSAVYLCASSSGSISYEQYFGPGTRLTVT.

This CDR3 reads CASSPFDSLSSYNEQFF. The DNA for the CDR3 is TGTGCCAGCTCACCATTCGACAGCTTAAGCTCCTACAATGAGCAGTTCTTC. This chain joins TRBV18 and TRBJ2-1; D is possibly TRBD1 (5 bases). Per the germline V gene, CDR1 is KGHSH and CDR2 is LQKENI. V was shortened by 2 bases and J by 0 bases, with 14 bases between the two germline ends. There are 17 residues in the CDR3.

The V call is TRBV5-6, the J call TRBJ2-7; TRBD1 matches at 7 bases. This CDR3 region has 12 residues. Trimming took 4 bases from V and 4 from J; bases not matched to a gene: 2. Germline loops: CDR1 SGHDT, CDR2 YYEEEE. The CDR3 sequence is CASSIQGYEQYF. DNA for the CDR3: TGTGCCAGCAGCATACAGGGGTACGAGCAGTACTTC.

The chain links TRBV5-4 to TRBJ2-3; no clear D. V dropped 1 base and J dropped 4 bases, with 4 bases sitting between them. Germline values: CDR1 SGHNT, CDR2 YYREEE (reference sequence). The CDR3 consists of 12 residues. This chain's CDR3 is CASSLIPDTQYF. CDR3 DNA: TGTGCCAGCAGCTTGATCCCAGATACGCAGTATTTT. Full variable domain (outside the CDR3, taken from reference TRBV5-4 and TRBJ2-3): ETGVTQSPTHLIKTRGQQVTLRCSSQSGHNTVSWYQQALGQGPQFIFQYYREEENGRGNFPPRFSGLQFPNYSSELNVNALELDDSALYLCASSLIPDTQYFGPGTRLTVL.

The chain couples TRBV19 to TRBJ1-5, with a weak D call TRBD1 (5 bases). Germline V gene lookup returns CDR1 LNHDA and CDR2 SQIVND (reference sequence). V was pared by 1 base and J by 6 bases, with 13 bases between. The CDR3 sequence is 15 residues long. CDR3 sequence: CASSIVWGNIQPQHF. DNA of the CDR3: TGTGCCAGTAGTATAGTATGGGGGAATATTCAGCCCCAGCATTTT.

The chain has TRBV6-2 or TRBV6-3 and TRBJ1-1, with no clear D. Per germline, CDR1 MNHEY and CDR2 SVGEGT. The length of the CDR3 is 15 residues. V shed 0 bases and J shed 1 base, with 9 bases lying between them. The CDR3 protein is CASSYSGIPNTEAFF. CDR3 sequence (DNA): TGTGCCAGCAGTTACTCGGGGATCCCGAACACTGAAGCTTTCTTT.

The rearrangement joins TRBV7-9 to TRBJ2-6; D remains ambiguous. Germline V gene lookup returns CDR1 SEHNR and CDR2 FQNEAQ (reference sequence). V was cut by 2 bases and J by 4 bases, with 12 bases left in between. This CDR3 is built from 16 residues. The CDR3, as DNA: TGTGCCAGCAGCTTAAGGGTAGGGCCCGGGGCCAACGTCCTGACTTTC. Translation gives CASSLRVGPGANVLTF.

The V and J genes are TRBV5-6 and TRBJ1-6, with TRBD1 matching over 9 bases. The CDR3 is 16 residues long. Germline trimming cut 3 bases from V and 7 bases from J; bases unmatched to any gene: 8. Germline assignment: CDR1 SGHDT and CDR2 YYEEEE. The chain's CDR3 is CASSSMGTGLNSPLHF. The CDR3 bases are TGTGCCAGCAGCTCGATGGGGACAGGGCTAAATTCACCCCTCCACTTT.

The chain has TRBV6-1 and TRBJ2-7; D remains unclear. The CDR3 extends over 14 amino acids. CDR1 is MNHNS and CDR2 is SASEGT in the germline V gene. V gave up 2 bases and J gave up 0 bases, with 8 bases separating them. CDR3 coding DNA: TGTGCCAGCAGTGAACCCTCCAGCTCCTACGAGCAGTACTTC. Residues: CASSEPSSSYEQYF.

The chain couples TRBV7-2 to TRBJ2-2; D is perhaps TRBD2 (5 bases). Germline V CDR1 and CDR2: SGHTA, FQGNSA. Deletions cut 3 bases from V and 4 bases from J, with 15 bases between. The CDR3 totals 16 residues. The CDR3 region has the DNA TGTGCCAGCAGCTTTTGGGCTACCCGGGGCACCGGGGAGCTGTTTTTT. Translation: CASSFWATRGTGELFF.

The chain links TRBV6-1 to TRBJ2-7; TRBD2 is a possible D gene (6 bases). The V and J ends lost 1 base and 6 bases respectively, with 19 bases between them. This CDR3 is built from 16 residues. Germline V gene lookup returns CDR1 MNHNS and CDR2 SASEGT. Written as DNA, the CDR3 is TGTGCCAGCAGTGAAGGCTTGGTCTCGGGAGTCTCCGAGCAGTACTTC. Translating gives CASSEGLVSGVSEQYF.

The CDR3 DNA reads TGTGCCTGGAGAAAAACACAGGGTCCCGATTCACCCCTCCACTTT. This codes for CAWRKTQGPDSPLHF. The genes are TRBV30 and TRBJ1-6; possibly TRBD1 for D (6 bases). This CDR3 contains 15 residues. V shed 3 bases and J shed 8 bases, with 17 bases lying between them. Per germline, CDR1 GTSNPN and CDR2 SVGIG (reference sequence).

This sequence joins TRBV18 and TRBJ2-2, with D perhaps matching TRBD2 (6 bases). Between the trimmed V and J ends, which lost 0 bases and 6 bases, there was a span of 8 bases. Per germline, CDR1 KGHSH and CDR2 LQKENI. This CDR3 comprises 14 residues. The CDR3 reads CASSPPGGAGELFF. CDR3 bases: TGTGCCAGCTCACCACCTGGCGGGGCCGGGGAGCTGTTTTTT.

This clone appeared a single time. This chain connects TRBV3-1 (or the pseudogene TRBV3-2) to TRBJ2-4, with D possibly matching TRBD1 (6 bases). With 4 bases removed from V and 4 bases from J, the gap between germline ends came to 17 bases. The CDR3 has 16 residues. CDR1 and CDR2 (germline): LGHDT, YNNKEL (reference sequence). CDR3 amino acids: CASSLRAQGEKNIQYF. CDR3 bases: TGTGCCAGCAGCCTTCGCGCACAGGGAGAAAAAAACATTCAGTACTTC.

The chain has TRBV6-5 and TRBJ1-1; 8 nucleotides align to TRBD1. The germline CDR1 and CDR2 sequences are MNHEY and SVGAGI. The length of the CDR3 is 15 residues. V shed 6 bases and J 2 bases; nucleotides not matched to a gene: 8. CDR3 nucleotides: TGTGCCAGCAGCAAGGGGGACAGGACCAACACTGAAGCTTTCTTT. Residues: CASSKGDRTNTEAFF.

For the CDR3, the DNA is TGTGCCTGGAGGGAACAGGGGGCTGCTGGCTACACCTTC. It yields the protein CAWREQGAAGYTF. V gene TRBV30 combines with J gene TRBJ1-2; 9 nucleotides agree with TRBD1. V dropped 3 bases and J dropped 7; count of bases not matched to a gene: 6. This CDR3 region has 13 residues. Germline loops: CDR1 GTSNPN, CDR2 SVGIG (reference sequence).

The V and J genes are TRBV5-1 and TRBJ1-3, with TRBD1 identical over 7 bases. J was trimmed by 0 bases and V by 5 bases; bases with no gene match: 11. The CDR3 sequence is 17 residues long. Germline V gene lookup returns CDR1 SGHRS and CDR2 YFSETQ. The CDR3: CASRGSTGLHSGNTIYF. As DNA, the CDR3 is TGCGCCAGCAGAGGATCGACAGGGCTCCACTCTGGAAACACCATATATTTT. The entire variable domain, with the rest obtained from reference TRBV5-1 and TRBJ1-3, is as follows: KAGVTQTPRYLIKTRGQQVTLSCSPISGHRSVSWYQQTPGQGLQFLFEYFSETQRNKGNFPGRFSGRQFSNSRSEMNVSTLELGDSALYLCASRGSTGLHSGNTIYFGEGSWLTVV.

V usage is TRBV7-3 and J usage is TRBJ2-5, with D possibly being TRBD1 (5 bases). The V end was cut by 6 bases, the J end by 1 base, with 9 bases between. CDR1 SGHTA and CDR2 FQGTGA come from the germline V gene. CDR3 length equals 13 residues. The DNA of the CDR3 is TGTGCCAGCAGTCTGACAGCCCAAGAGACCCAGTACTTC. This encodes CASSLTAQETQYF.

V is TRBV6-5 and J is TRBJ1-2, with D maybe TRBD1 (5 bases). The CDR3 has 12 residues. Germline values: CDR1 MNHEY, CDR2 SVGAGI. V lost 7 bases and J 7 bases, leaving 13 bases between the germline ends. The CDR3 coding sequence is TGTGCCAGCACCTCCTGGGGCGCTGGCTACACCTTC. It is translated as CASTSWGAGYTF.

V is TRBV11-2 and J is TRBJ2-1, with a tentative D call TRBD2 (6 bases). The V end lost 8 bases, the J end lost 0 bases, and 14 bases lay between the germline ends. This CDR3 comprises 15 residues. Germline CDR1 is SGHAT and CDR2 is FQNNGV. CDR3 protein: CASGPWGGSYNEQFF. For the CDR3, the DNA is TGTGCCAGCGGGCCCTGGGGAGGCTCCTACAATGAGCAGTTCTTC.

The V and J genes are TRBV3-1 (or the pseudogene TRBV3-2) and TRBJ1-6, with 9 bases lining up with TRBD1. The length of the CDR3 is 14 residues. J was trimmed by 10 bases and V by 5 bases; bases with no gene match: 6. In germline, CDR1 is LGHDT, CDR2 YNNKEL (reference sequence). The CDR3, as DNA: TGTGCCAGCAGCTGGGACAGGGAAGGATCACCCCTCCACTTT. Translating it yields CASSWDREGSPLHF.

V is TRBV4-1 and J is TRBJ2-7, with a tentative D call TRBD2 (7 bases). The CDR3 loop spans 15 amino acids. Trimming removed 3 bases at V and 5 bases at J, with 17 bases between. Germline loops: CDR1 MGHRA, CDR2 YSYEKL. The CDR3 DNA reads TGCGCCAGCAGCCATGGGGGGGGGCTCTCGGACGAGCAGTACTTC. Translated: CASSHGGGLSDEQYF.

The chain recombines TRBV5-1 with TRBJ2-7; D is perhaps TRBD2 (5 bases). This CDR3 has 12 amino acids. Trimming removed 3 bases from V and 9 bases from J, with 13 bases in between. The germline V gene encodes CDR1 SGHRS and CDR2 YFSETQ. In nucleotides, the CDR3 is TGCGCCAGCAGCTCGGACTCCCTCGGGCAGTACTTC. Translation: CASSSDSLGQYF.